These T cell receptor beta chains were read from a single sample in a study of cytomegalovirus exposure and HLA in healthy donors. The repertoire was sequenced with immunoSEQ multiplex PCR; TCRdb's copy has only in-frame clones and lacks some. Here the sample table reports more than 130,000 clones. Sequencing was performed on PBMCs. Source of these receptors: a man aged 35 to 55 in good health and CMV-seronegative. Both conserved end residues are part of each CDR3.

v_call: TRBV7-2; j_call: TRBJ1-1; cdr3_aa: CASSFAQGGAFF
v_call: TRBV25-1; j_call: TRBJ1-2; cdr3_aa: CASSESGKGASYGYTF
v_call: TRBV28; j_call: TRBJ2-7; cdr3_aa: CASSSPGQGNPYEQYF
v_call: TRBV29-1; j_call: TRBJ2-3; cdr3_aa: CSVDNLWGGGDTDTQYF
v_call: TRBV28; j_call: TRBJ1-4; cdr3_aa: CASSLWGQSNEKLFF
v_call: TRBV4-3; j_call: TRBJ1-2; cdr3_aa: CASSYRRTGGAEGYTF
v_call: TRBV7-2; j_call: TRBJ2-5; cdr3_aa: CASAGQAGETQYF
v_call: TRBV9; j_call: TRBJ2-3; cdr3_aa: CASSTTSAGTDTQYF
v_call: TRBV11-1; j_call: TRBJ1-3; cdr3_aa: CASSRTGNGGNTIYF
v_call: TRBV5-1; j_call: TRBJ1-2; cdr3_aa: CASSLDTSNYGYTF
v_call: TRBV6-6; j_call: TRBJ2-5; cdr3_aa: CASKRTKQETQYF
v_call: TRBV10-3; j_call: TRBJ2-7; cdr3_aa: CAISGGQGGTYEQYF
v_call: TRBV11-3; j_call: TRBJ1-4; cdr3_aa: CASSLRGRGHNEKLFF
v_call: TRBV7-8; j_call: TRBJ1-5; cdr3_aa: CASSRHEGTYSNQPQHF
v_call: TRBV29-1; j_call: TRBJ1-6; cdr3_aa: CSVAVRQGDNSPLHF
v_call: TRBV6-1; j_call: TRBJ2-3; cdr3_aa: CASMASWSTDTQYF
v_call: TRBV19; j_call: TRBJ2-7; cdr3_aa: CASSMWQGSGEQYF
v_call: TRBV2; j_call: TRBJ2-7; cdr3_aa: CASGQGFYEQYF
v_call: TRBV7-6; j_call: TRBJ2-5; cdr3_aa: CASSLGTGIQETQYF
v_call: TRBV19; j_call: TRBJ1-6; cdr3_aa: CASSRQGTRSPLHF
v_call: TRBV29-1; j_call: TRBJ1-1; cdr3_aa: CSVGGQAGTEAFF
v_call: TRBV10-3; j_call: TRBJ1-2; cdr3_aa: CAISGRQSSPNYGYTF
v_call: TRBV6-5; j_call: TRBJ1-5; cdr3_aa: CASSYSSTPGDQPQHF
v_call: TRBV4-3; j_call: TRBJ1-2; cdr3_aa: CASSQRGIYGYTF
v_call: TRBV6-5; j_call: TRBJ1-2; cdr3_aa: CASRRGVRGYTF
v_call: TRBV5-1; j_call: TRBJ2-2; cdr3_aa: CASSLFQSRGTGELFF
v_call: TRBV9; j_call: TRBJ2-7; cdr3_aa: CASSVGAGAALEQYF
v_call: TRBV10-3; j_call: TRBJ1-4; cdr3_aa: CAISDRGVEKLFF
v_call: TRBV7-2; j_call: TRBJ1-3; cdr3_aa: CASSPREGRLPGNTIYF
v_call: TRBV18; j_call: TRBJ1-4; cdr3_aa: CASSPGTTNEKLFF
v_call: TRBV7-9; j_call: TRBJ2-1; cdr3_aa: CASSSNRRTGGEQFF
v_call: TRBV5-4; j_call: TRBJ2-1; cdr3_aa: CASSTGTGAYNEQFF
v_call: TRBV27; j_call: TRBJ2-5; cdr3_aa: CASRPGTGEGTQYF
v_call: TRBV6-6; j_call: TRBJ1-1; cdr3_aa: CASNQQGAAFF
v_call: TRBV2; j_call: TRBJ1-1; cdr3_aa: CATNRQGISNTEAFF
v_call: TRBV19; j_call: TRBJ2-1; cdr3_aa: CASSLGLAIKEQFF
v_call: TRBV9; j_call: TRBJ1-1; cdr3_aa: CASSAGGAMNTEAFF
v_call: TRBV7-9; j_call: TRBJ2-7; cdr3_aa: CASSSSSGFDEQYF
v_call: TRBV5-1; j_call: TRBJ2-3; cdr3_aa: CASSPGLAGGTNTDTQYF
v_call: TRBV7-8; j_call: TRBJ2-4; cdr3_aa: CASSLVQIPTGAKNIQYF
v_call: TRBV6-1; j_call: TRBJ2-1; cdr3_aa: CASSERSGGAAYEQFF
v_call: TRBV28; j_call: TRBJ2-7; cdr3_aa: CASKGAREQYF
v_call: TRBV7-3; j_call: TRBJ2-2; cdr3_aa: CASSSTGITGELFF
v_call: TRBV27; j_call: TRBJ1-5; cdr3_aa: CASSFSSGVNQPQHF
v_call: TRBV5-1; j_call: TRBJ1-1; cdr3_aa: CASRGEDRLSF
v_call: TRBV10-3; j_call: TRBJ1-2; cdr3_aa: CAISDEGASQIGVYGYTF
v_call: TRBV4-3; j_call: TRBJ2-5; cdr3_aa: CASSQGQGYQETQYF
v_call: TRBV14; j_call: TRBJ1-2; cdr3_aa: CASSPSTGAGGYTF